A selection of T cell receptor beta chains follows, all from one sample in a study of regulatory T cells in long-lasting Graves disease. In TCRdb, the multiplex PCR reads were re-called with MiXCR into one record per CDR3 protein. The table lists roughly 490,000 distinct CDR3 sequences, about 22% of them singletons, with less than 15% in the top ten. The sample here was peripheral blood mononuclear cells (PBMCs), taken when the disease was refractory, from a patient treated with antithyroid drugs. These receptors were obtained from a female donor with Graves disease. The CDR3 runs from the conserved cysteine through the conserved F or W. The D gene is left open where the match is weak. For some rows the clone size is stated as once, few or many, or as a class when expanded; others skip it.

j_call v_call clone_size d_call cdr3_aa cdr3_nt
TRBJ1-2 TRBV3-1 many NA CASSQDPQTYGYTF TGTGCCAGCAGCCAAGATCCACAGACCTATGGCTACACCTTC
TRBJ2-7 TRBV7-2 NA TRBD2 CASSQLAGQGRAYF TGTGCCAGCAGCCAATTAGCGGGGCAGGGACGGGCGTACTTC
TRBJ1-2 TRBV11-2 NA TRBD1 CASSPPGQGAGGYTF TGTGCCAGCAGCCCACCGGGACAGGGGGCAGGAGGCTACACCTTC
TRBJ2-7 TRBV9 few NA CASSSPRGPYEQYF TGTGCCAGCAGCTCACCCCGCGGCCCCTACGAGCAGTACTTC
TRBJ2-2 TRBV27 NA NA CASSFSETGELFF TGTGCCAGCAGTTTCTCGGAAACCGGGGAGCTGTTTTTT
TRBJ2-5 TRBV28 NA TRBD2 CASSLTSGAETQYF TGTGCCAGCAGCCTGACTAGCGGGGCGGAGACCCAGTACTTC
TRBJ1-3 TRBV30 few NA CAWSAYTRPVRNTIYF TGTGCCTGGAGTGCGTACACCCGACCCGTACGAAACACCATATATTTT
TRBJ1-5 TRBV7-2 few NA CASSPVLRKPQHF TGTGCCAGCAGCCCAGTTCTGAGGAAGCCCCAGCATTTT
TRBJ1-2 TRBV6-1 many TRBD1 CASSGTGEGYTF TGTGCCAGCAGTGGAACAGGGGAAGGCTACACCTTC
TRBJ2-7 TRBV7-2 few TRBD1 CASSLVDRAHRYEQYF TGTGCCAGCAGCTTAGTGGACAGGGCCCACCGGTACGAGCAGTACTTC
TRBJ2-1 TRBV2 NA NA CASSYDGPSYNEQFF TGTGCCAGCAGTTACGACGGGCCCTCCTACAATGAGCAGTTCTTC
TRBJ1-5 TRBV6-1 few NA CASANGGGNQPQHF TGTGCCAGCGCCAACGGGGGCGGCAATCAGCCCCAGCATTTT
TRBJ1-1 TRBV12-3/TRBV12-4 many NA CASSPPTGLDTEAFF TGTGCCAGCAGTCCCCCGACAGGACTGGACACTGAAGCTTTCTTT
TRBJ1-3 TRBV12-3/TRBV12-4 NA NA CASRQYSGNTIYF TGTGCCAGCCGCCAGTACTCTGGAAACACCATATATTTT
TRBJ1-5 TRBV20-1 few NA CSARGEGNQPQHF TGCAGTGCTAGAGGGGAGGGCAATCAGCCCCAGCATTTT
TRBJ1-2 TRBV28 many NA CASFKQFRANYGYTF TGTGCCAGCTTCAAGCAGTTTCGGGCTAACTATGGCTACACCTTC
TRBJ2-7 TRBV5-1 once NA CASTPFGTVTYEQYF TGCGCCAGCACGCCCTTCGGGACGGTTACCTACGAGCAGTACTTC
TRBJ1-3 TRBV7-2 NA NA CASSFTERSSGNTIYF TGTGCCAGCAGCTTTACCGAACGGTCCTCTGGAAACACCATATATTTT
TRBJ1-1 TRBV28 NA NA CASSLAVEGNTEAFF TGTGCCAGCAGTTTGGCGGTTGAGGGGAACACTGAAGCTTTCTTT
TRBJ2-7 TRBV4-3 once NA CASSQDERAGTYEQYF TGCGCCAGCAGCCAAGATGAGAGGGCCGGGACCTACGAGCAGTACTTC
TRBJ1-3 TRBV28 few NA CASSLSPGSGNTIYF TGTGCCAGCAGTTTAAGCCCGGGCTCTGGAAACACCATATATTTT
TRBJ1-1 TRBV7-9 NA NA CASSPMLGGMNTEALF TGTGCCAGCAGCCCAATGCTAGGGGGGATGAACACTGAAGCTCTCTTT
TRBJ2-2 TRBV11-1 many TRBD1 CASSLGTGRTGELFF TGTGCCAGCAGCTTGGGGACAGGGCGCACCGGGGAGCTGTTTTTT
TRBJ1-2 TRBV20-1 NA TRBD1 CSARAGTGGFYTF TGCAGTGCTAGAGCCGGGACAGGGGGCTTTTACACCTTC
TRBJ2-1 TRBV3-1 NA NA CASSLNSYNEQFF TGTGCCAGCAGCTTAAACTCCTACAATGAGCAGTTCTTC
TRBJ1-2 TRBV11-1 few NA CASSLAPDYGYTF TGTGCCAGCAGCTTAGCTCCGGACTATGGCTACACCTTC
TRBJ2-7 TRBV6-2/TRBV6-3 many NA CASAGSYEQYF TGTGCCAGCGCCGGATCCTACGAGCAGTACTTC